One and the same sample provided the 11 T cell receptor beta chains below, sequenced in a study of cytomegalovirus exposure and HLA in healthy donors. Using immunoSEQ multiplex PCR, the repertoire was profiled, and TCRdb retains in-frame clones only, with some absent. The sample contains approximately 300,000 clones, just over 85% of which appear only once. What was sequenced was PBMCs. The source is a woman aged 18-29 years in good health and CMV-seronegative.

A single count supports this clone. The J gene is TRBJ2-7, the V gene TRBV19, with 7 bases matching TRBD2. CDR3 length: 16 amino acids. Germline V CDR1 and CDR2: LNHDA, SQIVND (reference sequence). Trimming at V came to 1 base and at J to 1 base, leaving 7 bases not matched to a gene. CDR3 sequence reads: CASSIAAASGSYEQYF. The CDR3 nucleotides are TGTGCCAGTAGTATAGCGGCGGCTAGCGGATCCTACGAGCAGTACTTC.

The V call is TRBV7-2, the J call TRBJ2-6, with TRBD2 matching 7 bases. Germline CDR1 and CDR2: SGHTA and FQGNSA. This CDR3 has 17 residues. V lost 4 bases to trimming and J lost 4 bases; unmatched junction nucleotides: 10. CDR3 DNA: TGTGCCAGCAGCTCCACCGGGGAGGGGTTAGGGGCCAACGTCCTGACTTTC. Translation: CASSSTGEGLGANVLTF.

The rearrangement links TRBV5-1 to TRBJ2-1; TRBD2 aligns across 7 bases. Germline V CDR1 and CDR2: SGHRS, YFSETQ. Trimming took 2 bases from V and 6 from J; bases not matched to a gene: 11. This CDR3 is 16 amino acids long. CDR3 residues: CASSFGSSGALNEQFF. CDR3 sequence (DNA): TGCGCCAGCAGCTTCGGGTCTAGCGGAGCGCTCAATGAGCAGTTCTTC.

This clone was seen once. The V and J genes are TRBV11-2 and TRBJ1-4, with 7 bases matching TRBD1. CDR3 size: 16 residues. Germline CDR1 SGHAT, CDR2 FQNNGV. After removal of 4 bases from V and 3 bases from J, the junction contained 8 bases not matched to a gene. The CDR3 DNA reads as TGTGCCAGCAGCTCCCCCGACAGGGCCCCTAATGAAAAACTGTTTTTT. It specifies CASSSPDRAPNEKLFF.

This chain connects TRBV28 to TRBJ2-7; no clear D. Germline CDR1 reads MDHEN; CDR2 reads SYDVKM. V was pared by 5 bases and J by 0 bases, with 17 bases between. The CDR3 spans 16 residues. Here the CDR3 reads CASSPPTTLSSYEQYF. For the CDR3, the DNA is TGTGCCAGCAGTCCACCGACCACACTAAGCTCCTACGAGCAGTACTTC.

V is TRBV9 and J is TRBJ2-4; the match to TRBD2 covers 7 bases. Germline-derived CDR1 and CDR2 are SGDLS and YYNGEE. Trimming at V came to 3 bases and at J to 5 bases, leaving 5 bases not matched to a gene. This CDR3 is 14 amino acids long. CDR3 in DNA: TGTGCCAGCAGCGGGGGACTATCGGAAAACATTCAGTACTTC. This sequence encodes CASSGGLSENIQYF.

J is TRBJ2-7 and V is TRBV4-3; a weak D match, TRBD2 (6 bases). The germline CDR1 and CDR2 sequences are LGHNA and YSLEER. V was trimmed by 3 bases and J by 2 bases, leaving 20 bases between them. This CDR3 spans 17 amino acids. In DNA form, the CDR3 reads TGCGCCAGCAGCCAGGGGGTCGGGACTGGAGCTACCTACGAGCAGTACTTC. Its translation: CASSQGVGTGATYEQYF.

The sample holds one count of this clone. The same CDR3 can be traced to other DNA sequences in this sample. The chain couples TRBV5-1 to TRBJ2-5, with TRBD2 identical over 9 bases. Germline V gives CDR1 SGHRS, CDR2 YFSETQ. J lost 4 bases, V lost 0 bases, and 4 bases had no gene match. This CDR3 spans 15 amino acids. In DNA, the CDR3 is TGCGCCAGCAGCTTGGTAGCGGGAGTGGCAGAGACCCAGTACTTC. It codes for CASSLVAGVAETQYF.

This clone appeared a single time. The V gene is TRBV4-3, the J gene TRBJ1-1, with TRBD1 matching 7 bases. Per the germline V gene, CDR1 is LGHNA and CDR2 is YSLEER. V shed 0 bases, J shed 7 bases, and the junction held 8 bases outside the gene matches. This CDR3 has 15 amino acids. CDR3 protein: CASSQDRPGGNEAFF. The CDR3 DNA sequence: TGCGCCAGCAGCCAAGATAGGCCAGGGGGTAATGAAGCTTTCTTT.

The chain couples TRBV19 to TRBJ2-1, with 9 bases that match TRBD2. The ends lost 1 base at V and 8 bases at J; junction bases unmatched: 12. In germline, CDR1 is LNHDA, CDR2 SQIVND (reference sequence). The CDR3 covers 17 residues. In DNA form, the CDR3 reads TGTGCCAGTAGTATAGTGAGGGCTAGCGGGGTTGGGGATGAGCAGTTCTTC. It specifies CASSIVRASGVGDEQFF.

The rearrangement uses TRBV10-3 and TRBJ1-2; D is unresolved. The CDR3 length is 12 residues. V shed 2 bases and J shed 10 bases, with 11 bases lying between them. Per germline, CDR1 ENHRY and CDR2 SYGVKD. CDR3 bases: TGTGCCATCAGTGAGGCCCGGACTGTCTACACCTTC. Amino acid sequence: CAISEARTVYTF.